One and the same sample provided the 18 T cell receptor beta chains below, sequenced in a study of OX40 agonist ivuxolimab in advanced cancers. Profiled with immunoSEQ multiplex PCR; TCRdb holds only in-frame clones, not every one. The repertoire holds 40,000 or so clones, with 78% as singletons. Sequenced here: CD4+ or CD8+ T cells sorted from blood, sampled in a trial of the OX40 agonist ivuxolimab. The receptor set was obtained from an adult with an advanced solid tumor such as melanoma, head and neck, liver or kidney cancer.

The gene calls are TRBV28 and TRBJ1-2; D possibly corresponds to TRBD1 (6 bases). Per the germline V gene, CDR1 is MDHEN and CDR2 is SYDVKM. The CDR3 runs to 15 residues. The V gene lost 5 bases and the J gene lost 3 bases, with 16 bases spanning the gap. The CDR3 here is CASSPSQGLYYGYTF. The CDR3 DNA follows: TGTGCCAGCAGTCCGAGCCAGGGGCTGTACTATGGCTACACCTTC.

This clone was observed a few times. The CDR3 DNA sequence: TGCGCCAGCAGCGGTTTAGCGGGACCCACAGATACGCAGTATTTT. Its translation is CASSGLAGPTDTQYF. The chain is built from TRBV5-1 and TRBJ2-3, with 8 bases identical to TRBD2. Looked up from germline, CDR1 is SGHRS and CDR2 is YFSETQ. The CDR3 spans 15 residues. Trimming at V came to 4 bases and at J to 2 bases, leaving 6 bases not matched to a gene.

This CDR3 reads CASSLQGEAGANVLTF. The DNA for the CDR3 is TGCGCCAGCAGCTTGCAGGGGGAGGCTGGGGCCAACGTCCTGACTTTC. This chain uses TRBV5-1 with TRBJ2-6, with D perhaps matching TRBD1 (7 bases). The CDR3 loop spans 16 amino acids. Germline V gene sequence: CDR1 SGHRS, CDR2 YFSETQ. Trimming removed 1 base at V and 2 bases at J, with 10 bases between.

This chain uses TRBV2 with TRBJ1-2; unclear D gene. CDR1 and CDR2 from the germline V gene are SNHLY and FYNNEI. This CDR3 is built from 13 residues. V shed 1 base and J shed 4 bases, with 7 bases lying between them. The CDR3 DNA follows: TGTGCCAGCAGTGAAGAGGGAGTCTATGGCTACACCTTC. Its translation is CASSEEGVYGYTF.

V gene TRBV9 combines with J gene TRBJ1-1; D might be TRBD1 (5 bases). CDR3 length equals 14 residues. With 3 bases removed from V and 1 base from J, the gap between germline ends came to 10 bases. Per germline, CDR1 SGDLS and CDR2 YYNGEE. The CDR3, as DNA: TGTGCCAGCAGCGGCCCGCAGGGGAACACTGAAGCTTTCTTT. This sequence encodes CASSGPQGNTEAFF. Using reference TRBV9 and TRBJ1-1 for the parts outside the CDR3, the full variable domain is DSGVTQTPKHLITATGQRVTLRCSPRSGDLSVYWYQQSLDQGLQFLIQYYNGEERAKGNILERFSAQQFPDLHSELNLSSLELGDSALYFCASSGPQGNTEAFFGQGTRLTVV.

The chain combines TRBV7-7 with TRBJ2-5, with D possibly TRBD1 on 5 matching bases. The V and J ends lost 1 base and 5 bases respectively, with 20 bases between them. CDR1 is SSHAT and CDR2 is FNYEAQ in the germline V gene (reference sequence). The CDR3 is 17 residues long. The CDR3, as DNA: TGTGCCAGCAGCTTAGTAAGCCTGGACCCAGGGAAGGAGACCCAGTACTTC. Translation: CASSLVSLDPGKETQYF. The whole variable domain, filled in from reference TRBV7-7 and TRBJ2-5, reads GAGVSQSPRYKVTKRGQDVTLRCDPISSHATLYWYQQALGQGPEFLTYFNYEAQPDKSGLPSDRFSAERPEGSISTLTIQRTEQRDSAMYRCASSLVSLDPGKETQYFGPGTRLLVL.

The chain joins TRBV6-4 to TRBJ1-1; a possible D gene is TRBD1 (5 bases). The CDR3 has 12 amino acids. Trimming stripped 4 bases from V and 8 bases from J, with 11 bases between. The germline CDR1 and CDR2 sequences are MRHNA and SNTAGT. CDR3 sequence: CASSGARGEAFF. The DNA of the CDR3 is TGTGCCAGCAGTGGAGCTCGGGGGGAAGCTTTCTTT.

The gene calls are TRBV7-6 and TRBJ2-5; 11 nucleotides line up with TRBD1. The CDR3 totals 16 residues. The V gene end was trimmed by 3 bases and the J gene end by 4 bases; junction bases not matched to a gene: 7. Germline V gives CDR1 SGHVS, CDR2 FNYEAQ. The CDR3 region is CASSFRTGGASETQYF. The CDR3 DNA sequence: TGTGCCAGCAGCTTCCGGACAGGGGGCGCGTCAGAGACCCAGTACTTC.

V gene TRBV14 combines with J gene TRBJ1-1; D call uncertain. Looked up from germline, CDR1 is SGHDN and CDR2 is FVKESK. V was cut by 6 bases and J by 1 base, with 18 bases left in between. CDR3 length equals 16 residues. The CDR3 sequence is CASRHIESRPNTEAFF. The CDR3 DNA sequence: TGTGCCAGCAGGCACATTGAGTCCAGGCCGAACACTGAAGCTTTCTTT.

This clone was observed a few times. This rearrangement joins TRBV19 to TRBJ1-1, with 7 bases matching TRBD1. V dropped 1 base and J dropped 1; count of bases not matched to a gene: 3. This CDR3 comprises 15 residues. CDR1 and CDR2 (germline): LNHDA, SQIVND (reference sequence). The CDR3: CASSIVGQSNTEAFF. CDR3 sequence (DNA): TGTGCCAGTAGTATAGTGGGACAGTCGAACACTGAAGCTTTCTTT.

This chain links TRBV5-1 with TRBJ2-7; unclear D gene. This CDR3 has 14 residues. Germline V gene lookup returns CDR1 SGHRS and CDR2 YFSETQ. Trimming left V 2 bases short and J 7 bases short, with 16 bases between. For the CDR3, the DNA is TGCGCCAGCAGCTTCGGAGCTGCCCAAAGGGAGCAGTACTTC. Amino acids: CASSFGAAQREQYF.

The chain carries TRBV2 and TRBJ2-5; 11 bases are a match to TRBD1. The length of the CDR3 is 15 residues. With 5 bases clipped from V and 5 bases from J, the junction kept 7 bases outside the gene matches. CDR1 SNHLY and CDR2 FYNNEI come from the germline V gene. CDR3 sequence (DNA): TGTGCCAGCAGTAACGGACAGGGGGCCCAGGAGACCCAGTACTTC. Its protein is CASSNGQGAQETQYF.

This clone occurred a few times. The chain's CDR3 is CASSLASGAGSPLHF. CDR3 bases: TGTGCCAGCAGCTTGGCGTCAGGGGCCGGGTCACCCCTCCACTTT. V is TRBV5-4 and J is TRBJ1-6; a possible D gene is TRBD1 (6 bases). Germline V gene lookup returns CDR1 SGHNT and CDR2 YYREEE (reference sequence). V lost 0 bases to trimming and J lost 10 bases, with 14 bases between them. The CDR3 contains 15 residues.

This clone appeared once. As DNA, the CDR3 is TGTGCCAGCGGAATAGCAGGAGGCAATCAGCCCCAGCATTTT. This translates into CASGIAGGNQPQHF. The chain carries TRBV27 and TRBJ1-5; no reliable D call. Looked up from germline, CDR1 is MNHEY and CDR2 is SMNVEV (reference sequence). The CDR3 sequence is 14 residues long. Trimming left V 8 bases short and J 2 bases short, with 13 bases between.

The chain employs TRBV7-9 and TRBJ1-1; the D gene is possibly TRBD1 (5 bases). Trimming took 1 base from V and 5 from J, leaving 20 bases between them. This CDR3 has 17 residues. In germline, CDR1 is SEHNR, CDR2 FQNEAQ (reference sequence). The CDR3 region has the DNA TGTGCCAGCAGCTTAGGTCAGGGAGAGGGAAGAGGGACTGAAGCTTTCTTT. Translation: CASSLGQGEGRGTEAFF.

The rearrangement joins TRBV4-3 to TRBJ2-7; 9 nucleotides line up with TRBD2. Germline trimming cut 0 bases from V and 0 bases from J; bases unmatched to any gene: 3. The CDR3 is 16 amino acids. Germline V gene sequence: CDR1 LGHNA, CDR2 YSLEER. The CDR3 DNA follows: TGCGCCAGCAGCCAAGATTGGACTAGCGTCTCCTACGAGCAGTACTTC. Translation: CASSQDWTSVSYEQYF.

The chain is built from TRBV4-3 and TRBJ2-7, with TRBD1 matching over 9 bases. The CDR3 is made up of 16 amino acids. V lost 0 bases, J lost 3 bases, and 6 bases stayed unmatched. Germline CDR1 reads LGHNA; CDR2 reads YSLEER. CDR3 nucleotides: TGCGCCAGCAGCCAAGAAGATGGGACAGGGAACTACGAGCAGTACTTC. It encodes CASSQEDGTGNYEQYF.

This clone was detected once. The chain couples TRBV13 to TRBJ1-1, with D hard to call. The CDR3 runs 11 residues. V shed 2 bases and J shed 11 bases, with 9 bases lying between them. CDR1 and CDR2 from the germline V gene are PRHDT and FYEKMQ (reference sequence). The chain's CDR3 is CASSLIRDAFF. DNA for the CDR3: TGTGCCAGCAGCTTAATTCGCGACGCTTTCTTT.